This TCR beta chain emerged from a study of T cells in Graves' hyperthyroidism and ophthalmopathy. Study as a whole: Peripheral blood collection took place at initial diagnosis, before any treatment. General study findings and limits: The blood repertoire included most of the expanded thyroid clonotypes above 0.001.

Amplification targeted TCR beta CDR3 regions from RNA transcripts. The HTBI primer set drove a first-round RT-PCR of the TCR CDR3. TCRdb reanalysed the multiplex PCR reads using MiXCR and keeps one entry per CDR3 protein. The sample records hundreds of thousands of distinct CDR3 sequences, around 15% being singletons. Patients aged 18 to 65 had newly diagnosed hyperthyroidism lasting under 2 months. PBMCs were collected from an approximately 10 ml volume of fresh peripheral blood. The CDR3 sequence is 14 residues long. Germline-derived CDR1 and CDR2 are MNHNY and SVGAGI (reference sequence). V lost 0 bases, J lost 5 bases, and 8 bases lay in between. Comment on this clonotype: The antigen is unknown.

This chain links TRBV6-6 with TRBJ2-1; D is uncertain. This sequence originates from a woman aged 25-40 years with Graves' hyperthyroidism. The sample consisted of blood. The CDR3 DNA follows: TGTGCCAGCAGTTACTCCGACGGCCACAATGAGCAGTTCTTC. Translation: CASSYSDGHNEQFF.